The text below deals with one TCR beta chain. The antigen remains undetermined. V lost 7 bases and J 2 bases, leaving 14 bases between the germline ends. Per the germline V gene, CDR1 is MNHNS and CDR2 is SASEGT. The CDR3 runs to 14 residues. These data are taken from a study of T-cell reconstitution after alpha-beta-depleted transplantation in children. Overall study results and limits: Certain patients had high TCRbeta diversity at day 60, and it came from recipient T cells and thymic progenitors that survived. Reportedly, only several hundred clones from non-depleted graft cells drove alpha-beta T-cell counts at about two months. Newly generated T cells supplied most T-cell counts and diversity one year post-transplant.

Unique molecular identifiers were used to barcode this TCRbeta library. MiXCR was run by TCRdb on the PCR reads, yielding one entry per CDR3 protein. The table records around 76,000 distinct CDR3 sequences, around 18% of them present only once. The source material was PBMCs, mostly from graft donor cells, sampled 360 days after TCRalphabeta/CD19-depleted stem cell transplant. V usage is TRBV6-1 and J usage is TRBJ1-2, with D perhaps matching TRBD1 (6 bases). This sequence was found in a male patient between 2 and 10 years old who had a stem cell transplant for acute lymphoblastic leukemia, so the T cells may come from the graft donor. The CDR3: CASTERGANYGYTF. Written as DNA, the CDR3 is TGTGCCAGCACCGAGAGGGGGGCCAACTATGGCTACACCTTC.